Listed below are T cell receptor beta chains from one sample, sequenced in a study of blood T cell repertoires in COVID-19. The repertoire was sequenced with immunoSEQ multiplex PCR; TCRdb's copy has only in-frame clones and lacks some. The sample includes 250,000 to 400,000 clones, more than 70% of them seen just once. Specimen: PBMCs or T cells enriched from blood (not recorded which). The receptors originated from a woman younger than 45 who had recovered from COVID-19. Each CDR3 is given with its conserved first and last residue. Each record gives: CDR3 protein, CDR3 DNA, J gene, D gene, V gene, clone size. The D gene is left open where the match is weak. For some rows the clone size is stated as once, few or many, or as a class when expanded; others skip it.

cdr3_aa: CASRQQGTYGYTF
cdr3_nt: TGTGCCAGCAGGCAACAGGGAACCTATGGCTACACCTTC
j_call: TRBJ1-2
d_call: .
v_call: TRBV6-5
clone_size: few

cdr3_aa: CASSLGSSGNTIYF
cdr3_nt: TGTGCCAGCAGCTTGGGCAGCTCTGGAAACACCATATATTTT
j_call: TRBJ1-3
d_call: .
v_call: TRBV5-5
clone_size: .

cdr3_aa: CASRRPGGPLHF
cdr3_nt: TGTGCCAGCCGGAGACCCGGAGGACCCCTCCACTTT
j_call: TRBJ1-6
d_call: .
v_call: TRBV5-4
clone_size: once

cdr3_aa: CAWSLSGGGTDTQYF
cdr3_nt: TGTGCCTGGAGTCTAAGCGGGGGGGGAACAGATACGCAGTATTTT
j_call: TRBJ2-3
d_call: TRBD2
v_call: TRBV30
clone_size: .

cdr3_aa: CASSQYPMTSGDQETQYF
cdr3_nt: TGCGCCAGCAGCCAATACCCAATGACTAGCGGGGACCAAGAGACCCAGTACTTC
j_call: TRBJ2-5
d_call: TRBD2
v_call: TRBV4-1
clone_size: .

cdr3_aa: CASSQDKVRDRARSSGGYTF
cdr3_nt: TGCGCCAGCAGCCAAGACAAAGTAAGGGACAGGGCCAGATCGTCGGGTGGCTACACCTTC
j_call: TRBJ1-2
d_call: TRBD1
v_call: TRBV4-1
clone_size: .

cdr3_aa: CASSYSTGAHEQYF
cdr3_nt: TGTGCCAGCAGTTATTCGACAGGGGCCCACGAGCAGTACTTC
j_call: TRBJ2-7
d_call: TRBD1
v_call: TRBV28
clone_size: .

cdr3_aa: CASTLGQDYGYTF
cdr3_nt: TGTGCCAGTACCCTTGGACAGGACTATGGCTACACCTTC
j_call: TRBJ1-2
d_call: TRBD1
v_call: TRBV19
clone_size: .

cdr3_aa: CATSGRQVTDTQYF
cdr3_nt: TGTGCCACCAGCGGACGACAGGTCACAGATACGCAGTATTTT
j_call: TRBJ2-3
d_call: .
v_call: TRBV15
clone_size: .

cdr3_aa: CASSSKSGGLNEQFF
cdr3_nt: TGTGCCAGCAGCTCCAAGTCGGGGGGGCTCAATGAGCAGTTCTTC
j_call: TRBJ2-1
d_call: TRBD2
v_call: TRBV5-4
clone_size: .

cdr3_aa: CASSFELADYNEQFF
cdr3_nt: TGTGCCAGCAGTTTTGAACTAGCGGACTACAATGAGCAGTTCTTC
j_call: TRBJ2-1
d_call: TRBD2
v_call: TRBV6-4
clone_size: .

cdr3_aa: CASSSGTDLQETQYF
cdr3_nt: TGTGCCAGCAGCTCAGGGACAGACCTCCAAGAGACCCAGTACTTC
j_call: TRBJ2-5
d_call: TRBD1
v_call: TRBV5-5
clone_size: .

cdr3_aa: CASQPLRREDYYGYTF
cdr3_nt: TGTGCCAGCCAGCCCCTTCGGAGGGAAGACTACTATGGCTACACCTTC
j_call: TRBJ1-2
d_call: .
v_call: TRBV19
clone_size: .

cdr3_aa: CASSSLSAGPQETQYF
cdr3_nt: TGTGCCAGCAGCTCCCTTTCGGCGGGCCCTCAAGAGACCCAGTACTTC
j_call: TRBJ2-5
d_call: .
v_call: TRBV7-7
clone_size: few

cdr3_aa: CASSPGEIYNSPLHF
cdr3_nt: TGTGCCAGCAGCCCCGGGGAGATTTATAATTCACCCCTCCACTTT
j_call: TRBJ1-6
d_call: .
v_call: TRBV9
clone_size: .

cdr3_aa: CASSMAALGTDTQYF
cdr3_nt: TGTGCCAGTAGTATGGCGGCCTTGGGCACAGATACGCAGTATTTT
j_call: TRBJ2-3
d_call: .
v_call: TRBV19
clone_size: once

cdr3_aa: CAISESGTGNYGYTF
cdr3_nt: TGTGCCATCAGTGAGTCGGGGACAGGGAACTATGGCTACACCTTC
j_call: TRBJ1-2
d_call: TRBD1
v_call: TRBV10-3
clone_size: .

cdr3_aa: CASSPAGGGQGQETQYF
cdr3_nt: TGTGCCAGCAGCCCCGCTGGCGGGGGGCAAGGCCAAGAGACCCAGTACTTC
j_call: TRBJ2-5
d_call: TRBD2
v_call: TRBV7-9
clone_size: .

cdr3_aa: CASSLVPGLAQNTGELFF
cdr3_nt: TGTGCCAGCAGCTTAGTTCCGGGACTAGCGCAGAACACCGGGGAGCTGTTTTTT
j_call: TRBJ2-2
d_call: TRBD2
v_call: TRBV7-2
clone_size: .

cdr3_aa: CASSENDLPGGNEQFF
cdr3_nt: TGTGCCAGCAGTGAAAACGATCTCCCGGGAGGCAATGAGCAGTTCTTC
j_call: TRBJ2-1
d_call: TRBD2
v_call: TRBV2
clone_size: .

cdr3_aa: CASSVGGSTNTEAFF
cdr3_nt: TGTGCCAGCAGCGTAGGGGGCAGTACGAACACTGAAGCTTTCTTT
j_call: TRBJ1-1
d_call: .
v_call: TRBV9
clone_size: .

cdr3_aa: CASSINPLVLANYGYTF
cdr3_nt: TGTGCCAGTAGTATAAATCCCCTCGTCCTGGCAAACTATGGCTACACCTTC
j_call: TRBJ1-2
d_call: .
v_call: TRBV19
clone_size: .

cdr3_aa: CASSLSRGAHWNGYTF
cdr3_nt: TGTGCCAGCAGCCTATCCAGGGGAGCCCACTGGAACGGCTACACCTTC
j_call: TRBJ1-2
d_call: .
v_call: TRBV27
clone_size: .

cdr3_aa: CASSWTGVNTEAFF
cdr3_nt: TGTGCCAGCAGCTGGACAGGGGTGAACACTGAAGCTTTCTTT
j_call: TRBJ1-1
d_call: TRBD1
v_call: TRBV7-2
clone_size: few

cdr3_aa: CASSWATGGKETQYF
cdr3_nt: TGCGCCAGCAGCTGGGCGACAGGGGGGAAAGAGACCCAGTACTTC
j_call: TRBJ2-5
d_call: TRBD1
v_call: TRBV5-1
clone_size: .

cdr3_aa: CASSGDSHSYEQYF
cdr3_nt: TGTGCCAGCAGCGGGGACTCCCACTCCTACGAGCAGTACTTC
j_call: TRBJ2-7
d_call: .
v_call: TRBV9
clone_size: .